This entry describes one TCR beta chain. The sample originates from a study of Ad26.COV2.S vaccination and SARS-CoV-2 variants. Here immunoSEQ multiplex PCR was the method, and the copy in TCRdb shows in-frame clones only, minus some. In the table there are over 400,000 clones, approximately 90% of which are singletons. As to treatment: some 20 received Ad26.COV2.S at low or high dose, single or two shots; several received placebo; per-sample allocation not given. Day 63 after the first injection of vaccine or placebo was the sampling time. Sequencing was performed on peripheral blood, taken in a trial of Ad26.COV2.S vaccine versus placebo. The TCR comes from a person between 18 and 65 years old who received the Ad26.COV2.S COVID-19 vaccine or a placebo.

In DNA form, the CDR3 reads TGTGCCAGCAGCCAATCTGGCGGGGGAGCCTACGAGCAGTACTTC. Translating gives CASSQSGGGAYEQYF. The V call is TRBV16, the J call TRBJ2-7; 7 nucleotides agree with TRBD2. The germline gives CDR1 KGHSY, CDR2 FQNENV. The CDR3 is made up of 15 amino acids. V lost 0 bases, J lost 2 bases, and 4 bases stayed unmatched.